A selection of T cell receptor beta chains follows, all from one sample in a study of response to subunit inactivated influenza vaccine. One entry per CDR3 protein, called by TCRdb with MiXCR from the RT-PCR reads. This sample has 500,000 to 750,000 distinct CDR3 sequences; about 15% occur once, and the top ten carry 11%. Sequences were derived from PBMCs from blood, sampled 11 to 12 days after vaccination. The receptors come from a man between 45 and 60 years old who received an inactivated influenza vaccine. Both conserved end residues are trimmed from each CDR3.

j_gene: TRBJ1-4; v_gene: TRBV5-1; CDR3aa: ASSPTGDNEKLF
j_gene: TRBJ2-1; v_gene: TRBV30; CDR3aa: ACSPSGGAYEQF
j_gene: TRBJ1-4; v_gene: TRBV5-1; CDR3aa: ASSRPPGDEKLF
j_gene: TRBJ2-1; v_gene: TRBV7-2; CDR3aa: ASSSLAGGHSYNEQF
j_gene: TRBJ2-7; v_gene: TRBV18; CDR3aa: ASSPVGSYYEQY
j_gene: TRBJ2-1; v_gene: TRBV20-1; CDR3aa: SARDGGTGNNEQF
j_gene: TRBJ1-5; v_gene: TRBV6-1; CDR3aa: ASRDRTGDSNQPQH
j_gene: TRBJ1-5; v_gene: TRBV5-6; CDR3aa: ASSLKGGNQPQH
j_gene: TRBJ2-4; v_gene: TRBV11-1; CDR3aa: ASSLSILENRDTHRKNIQY
j_gene: TRBJ2-3; v_gene: TRBV28; CDR3aa: ASSLWRADTQY
j_gene: TRBJ1-3; v_gene: TRBV7-9; CDR3aa: ASSSAGGNTIY
j_gene: TRBJ2-1; v_gene: TRBV12-3/TRBV12-4; CDR3aa: ASRPIGGGRSSYNEQF
j_gene: TRBJ2-7; v_gene: TRBV5-6; CDR3aa: ASSFLRDRIYEQY
j_gene: TRBJ1-2; v_gene: TRBV6-2/TRBV6-3; CDR3aa: ASSYGIYGYT